This TCR beta chain was sequenced for a study of post-analysis software for immune sequencing data. Germline V gene data show CDR1 as SGDLS and CDR2 as YYNGEE. The CDR3 is made up of 13 amino acids. This clonotype was observed a few times. The antigen is undetermined. General study results and limits: In patients, about 5 TRBV segments were more frequent than in controls, with TRBV5-6, TRBV5-1 and TRBV20-1 among them.

The authors incorporated unique molecular identifiers into the TCR beta cDNA libraries. Each CDR3 protein is one row after TCRdb ran MiXCR on the PCR reads. The sample lists about 680,000 distinct CDR3 sequences; approximately 59% were seen once. The sample taken for sequencing was blood. The sequence was obtained from a girl aged 2 to 9 with multiple sclerosis. The chain is built from TRBV9 and TRBJ2-7, with D possibly TRBD2 on 5 matching bases. The end of the DNA fits TRBJ2-5 better, so the J call may be wrong. The CDR3, as DNA: TGTGCCAGCAGCGTAGGCGGAGAGGGGACCCAGTACTTC. This translates into CASSVGGEGTQYF.